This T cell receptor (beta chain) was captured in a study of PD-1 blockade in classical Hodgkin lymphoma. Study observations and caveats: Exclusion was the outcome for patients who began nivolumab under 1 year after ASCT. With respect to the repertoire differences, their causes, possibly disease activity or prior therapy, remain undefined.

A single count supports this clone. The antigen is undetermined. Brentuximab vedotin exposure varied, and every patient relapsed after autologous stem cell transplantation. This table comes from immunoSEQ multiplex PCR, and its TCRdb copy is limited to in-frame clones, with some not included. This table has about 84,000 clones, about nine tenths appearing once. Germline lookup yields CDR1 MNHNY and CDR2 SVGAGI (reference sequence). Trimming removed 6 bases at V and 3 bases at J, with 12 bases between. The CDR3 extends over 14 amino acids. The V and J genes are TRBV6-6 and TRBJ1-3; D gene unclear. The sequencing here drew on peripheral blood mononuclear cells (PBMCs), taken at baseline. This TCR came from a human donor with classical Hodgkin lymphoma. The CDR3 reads CASSSPAVGNTIYF. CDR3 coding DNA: TGTGCCAGCAGCTCGCCGGCCGTTGGAAACACCATATATTTT.